A single TCR beta chain is shown here with its context. What it binds is unknown. TCRdb reanalysed the 5' RACE reads using MiXCR and keeps one entry per CDR3 protein. The sample records about 340,000 distinct CDR3 sequences, approximately 12% being singletons. The sample comes from a study of T-cell memory formation after mild COVID-19. Study-wide background: Largely donor-specific sequence clusters came from a couple of donors. Findings of the study overall: Contracting CD4+ clones were located mainly in CM and EM, and CD8+ clones in EMRA. Memory cells collected pre-infection included some clones that later responded, suggesting cross-reactive memory joined.

This CDR3 has 13 residues. Germline V CDR1 and CDR2: MGHDK, SYGVNS. The ends were cut back, 2 bases at V and 3 bases at J, with 7 bases in the middle. This clonotype originated in a man between 18 and 35 years old who had mild COVID-19 (a few samples of this study predate the infection). Cell type and time point are not known. The source material was PBMCs or a T cell subset sorted from them (not recorded which). The chain couples TRBV25-1 to TRBJ1-1; D is undetermined. The CDR3 region is CASSEGVHTEAFF. CDR3 in DNA: TGTGCCAGCAGTGAAGGGGTTCACACTGAAGCTTTCTTT.